Included here is one TCR beta chain sequence, with context. Its specificity is unknown. This entry comes from a study of blood T cells in healthy people across ages. Whole-study results and caveats: Comparison with aged donors showed that long-lived donors had more naive CD4+ cells and higher diversity.

With a J-beta primer mix and a sample-barcoded 5' primer, a second PCR ran 7 to 11 cycles. A 12-random-nucleotide template-switch adaptor tagged each cDNA molecule. One entry per CDR3 protein results from TCRdb running MiXCR on the 5' RACE reads. This sample yields more than 900,000 distinct CDR3 sequences, of which 20% to 25% are seen a single time; 0.65% to 0.95% belongs to the top ten. Healthy Caucasians from Russia aged roughly 6 to 95 served as donors. There are 13 residues in the CDR3. V was pared by 1 base and J by 11 bases, with 9 bases between. CDR1 LGHNA and CDR2 YSLEER come from the germline V gene. The same sample was also used in a study of T cells of mothers and their children. According to that study: Samples were obtained from a few healthy Caucasian mothers and their six children.

The genes are TRBV4-3 and TRBJ1-6, with unresolved D. The source of this sequence is a girl aged 2 to 10 in good health. The sample was blood. The DNA for the CDR3 is TGCGCCAGCAGCCAAGGGAACCTTCCACCCCTCCACTTT. It yields the protein CASSQGNLPPLHF.